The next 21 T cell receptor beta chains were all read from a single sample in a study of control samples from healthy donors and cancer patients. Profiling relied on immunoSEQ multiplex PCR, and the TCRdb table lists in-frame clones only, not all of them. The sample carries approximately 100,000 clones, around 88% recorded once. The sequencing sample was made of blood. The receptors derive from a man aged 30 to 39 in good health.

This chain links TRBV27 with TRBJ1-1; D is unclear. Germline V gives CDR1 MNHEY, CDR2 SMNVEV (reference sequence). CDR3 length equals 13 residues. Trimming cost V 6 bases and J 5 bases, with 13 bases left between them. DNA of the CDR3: TGTGCCAGCAGAAGCTACCCCAGGACTGAAGCTTTCTTT. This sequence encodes CASRSYPRTEAFF.

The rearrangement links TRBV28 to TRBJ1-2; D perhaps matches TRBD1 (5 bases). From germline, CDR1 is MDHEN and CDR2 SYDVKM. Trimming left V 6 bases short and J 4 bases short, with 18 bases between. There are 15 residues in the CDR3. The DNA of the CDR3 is TGTGCCAGCAGACCCCCAGGAGGGGCTAGCTATGGCTACACCTTC. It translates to CASRPPGGASYGYTF.

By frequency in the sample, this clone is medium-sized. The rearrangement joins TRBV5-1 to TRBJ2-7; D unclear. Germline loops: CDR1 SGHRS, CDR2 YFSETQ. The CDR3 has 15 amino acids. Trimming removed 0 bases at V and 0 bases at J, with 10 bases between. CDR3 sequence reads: CASSLVPGASYEQYF. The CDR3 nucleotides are TGCGCCAGCAGCTTGGTCCCCGGAGCCTCCTACGAGCAGTACTTC.

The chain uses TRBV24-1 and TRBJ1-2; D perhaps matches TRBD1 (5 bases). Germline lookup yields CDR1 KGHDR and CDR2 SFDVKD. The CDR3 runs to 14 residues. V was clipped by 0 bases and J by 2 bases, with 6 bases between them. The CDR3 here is CATSDLEGNYGYTF. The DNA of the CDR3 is TGTGCCACCAGTGATTTGGAGGGGAACTATGGCTACACCTTC.

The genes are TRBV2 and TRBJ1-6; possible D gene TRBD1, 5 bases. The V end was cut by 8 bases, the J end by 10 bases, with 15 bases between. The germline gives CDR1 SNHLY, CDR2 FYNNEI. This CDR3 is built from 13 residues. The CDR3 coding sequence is TGTGCCAGCGGGACGGCTGCCCCCTCACCCCTCCACTTT. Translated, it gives CASGTAAPSPLHF.

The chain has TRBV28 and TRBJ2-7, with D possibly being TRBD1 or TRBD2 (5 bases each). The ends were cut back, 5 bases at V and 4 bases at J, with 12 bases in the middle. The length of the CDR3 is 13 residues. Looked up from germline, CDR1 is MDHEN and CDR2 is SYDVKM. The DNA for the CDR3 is TGTGCCAGCAGTCCCGCGTGGGGGTACGAGCAGTACTTC. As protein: CASSPAWGYEQYF. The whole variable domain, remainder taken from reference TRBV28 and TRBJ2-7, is DVKVTQSSRYLVKRTGEKVFLECVQDMDHENMFWYRQDPGLGLRLIYFSYDVKMKEKGDIPEGYSVSREKKERFSLILESASTNQTSMYLCASSPAWGYEQYFGPGTRLTVT.

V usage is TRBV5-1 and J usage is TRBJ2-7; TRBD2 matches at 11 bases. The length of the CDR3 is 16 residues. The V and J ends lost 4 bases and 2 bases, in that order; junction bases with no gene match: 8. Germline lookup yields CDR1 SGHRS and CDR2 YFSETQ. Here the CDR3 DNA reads TGCGCCAGCAGCCCGGTGCCGGGACTAGCGGCCTACGAGCAGTACTTC. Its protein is CASSPVPGLAAYEQYF.

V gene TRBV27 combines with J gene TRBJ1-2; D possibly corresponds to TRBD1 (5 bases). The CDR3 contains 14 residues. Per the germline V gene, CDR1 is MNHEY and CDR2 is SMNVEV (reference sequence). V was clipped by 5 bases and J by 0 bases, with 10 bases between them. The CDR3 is CASSRDGTNYGYTF. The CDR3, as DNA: TGTGCCAGCAGTAGGGACGGAACTAACTATGGCTACACCTTC.

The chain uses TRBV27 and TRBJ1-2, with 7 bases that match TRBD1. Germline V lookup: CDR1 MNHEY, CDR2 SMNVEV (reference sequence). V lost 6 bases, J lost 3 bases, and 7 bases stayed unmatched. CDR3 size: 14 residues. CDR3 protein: CASRPYDRDYGYTF. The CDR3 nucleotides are TGTGCCAGCAGGCCCTATGACAGGGACTATGGCTACACCTTC.

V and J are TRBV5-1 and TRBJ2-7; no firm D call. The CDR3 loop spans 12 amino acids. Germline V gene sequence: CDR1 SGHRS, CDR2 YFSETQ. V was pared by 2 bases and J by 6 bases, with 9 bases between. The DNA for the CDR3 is TGCGCCAGCAGCTTTCAAGGTCGCGAGCAGTACTTC. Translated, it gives CASSFQGREQYF.

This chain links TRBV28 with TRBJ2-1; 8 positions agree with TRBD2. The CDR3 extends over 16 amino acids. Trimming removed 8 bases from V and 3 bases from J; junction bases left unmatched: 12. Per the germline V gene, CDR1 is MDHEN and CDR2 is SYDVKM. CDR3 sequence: CASGQGLATFYNEQFF. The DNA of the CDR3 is TGTGCCAGCGGTCAAGGACTAGCAACTTTCTACAATGAGCAGTTCTTC.

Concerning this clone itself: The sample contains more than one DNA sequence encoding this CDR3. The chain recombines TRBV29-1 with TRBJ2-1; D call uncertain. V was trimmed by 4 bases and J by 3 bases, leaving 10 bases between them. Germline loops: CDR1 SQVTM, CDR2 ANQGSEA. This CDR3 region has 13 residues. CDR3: CSVVPGSYNEQFF. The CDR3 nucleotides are TGCAGCGTTGTCCCGGGCAGCTACAATGAGCAGTTCTTC.

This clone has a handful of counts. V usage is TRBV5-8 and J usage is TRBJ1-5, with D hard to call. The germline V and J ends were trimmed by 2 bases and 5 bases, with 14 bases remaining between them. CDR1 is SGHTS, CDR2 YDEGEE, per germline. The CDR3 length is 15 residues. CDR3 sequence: CASSLGLDWDQPQHF. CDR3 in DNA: TGTGCCAGCAGCTTAGGCCTGGACTGGGATCAGCCCCAGCATTTT. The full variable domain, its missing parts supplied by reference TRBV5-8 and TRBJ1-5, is EAGVTQSPTHLIKTRGQQATLRCSPISGHTSVYWYQQALGLGLQFLLWYDEGEERNRGNFPPRFSGRQFPNYSSELNVNALELEDSALYLCASSLGLDWDQPQHFGDGTRLSIL.

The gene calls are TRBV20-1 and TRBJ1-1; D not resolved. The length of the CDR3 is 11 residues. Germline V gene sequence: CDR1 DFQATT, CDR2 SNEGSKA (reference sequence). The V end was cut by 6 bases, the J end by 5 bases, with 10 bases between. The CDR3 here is CSAMAVTEAFF. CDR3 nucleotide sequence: TGCAGTGCCATGGCGGTAACTGAAGCTTTCTTT.

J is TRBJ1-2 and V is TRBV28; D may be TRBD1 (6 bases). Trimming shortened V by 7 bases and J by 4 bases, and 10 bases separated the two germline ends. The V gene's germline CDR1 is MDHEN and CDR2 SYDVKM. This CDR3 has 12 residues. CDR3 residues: CASTGAVYGYTF. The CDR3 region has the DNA TGTGCCAGCACAGGGGCCGTCTATGGCTACACCTTC.

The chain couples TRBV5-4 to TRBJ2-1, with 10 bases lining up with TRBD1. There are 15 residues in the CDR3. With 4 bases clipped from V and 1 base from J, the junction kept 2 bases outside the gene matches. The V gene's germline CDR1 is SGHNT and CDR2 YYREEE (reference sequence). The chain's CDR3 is CASSRDRGSYNEQFF. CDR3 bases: TGTGCCAGCAGCAGGGACAGGGGTTCCTACAATGAGCAGTTCTTC.

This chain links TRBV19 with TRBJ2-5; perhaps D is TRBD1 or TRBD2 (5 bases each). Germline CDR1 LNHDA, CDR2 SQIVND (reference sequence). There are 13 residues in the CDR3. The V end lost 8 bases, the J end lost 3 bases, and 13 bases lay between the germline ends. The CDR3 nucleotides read TGTGCCAGTGCTCGGGACCGCGAAGAGACCCAGTACTTC. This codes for CASARDREETQYF.

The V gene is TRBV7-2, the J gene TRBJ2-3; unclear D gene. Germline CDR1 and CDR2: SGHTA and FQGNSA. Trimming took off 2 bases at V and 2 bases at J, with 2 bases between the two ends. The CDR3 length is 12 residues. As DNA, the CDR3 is TGTGCCAGCAGCTTACCCACAGATACGCAGTATTTT. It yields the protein CASSLPTDTQYF.

This CDR3 is CARSLEGLTPTDTQYF. The CDR3 DNA reads TGTGCCAGAAGCTTGGAGGGACTAACCCCCACAGATACGCAGTATTTT. The V and J genes are TRBV5-3 and TRBJ2-3, with 7 bases identical to TRBD2. TRBV5-3 is recorded as an ORF, its role being uncertain. The junction had 6 bases not matched to a gene; V was cut back by 0 bases and J by 2 bases. CDR3 length: 16 amino acids.

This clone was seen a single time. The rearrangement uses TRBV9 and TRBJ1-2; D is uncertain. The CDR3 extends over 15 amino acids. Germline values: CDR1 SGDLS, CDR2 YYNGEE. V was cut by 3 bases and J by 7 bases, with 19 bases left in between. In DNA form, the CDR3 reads TGTGCCAGCAGCGAGGCGCGGGGAGGACCCCCTGGCTACACCTTC. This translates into CASSEARGGPPGYTF.

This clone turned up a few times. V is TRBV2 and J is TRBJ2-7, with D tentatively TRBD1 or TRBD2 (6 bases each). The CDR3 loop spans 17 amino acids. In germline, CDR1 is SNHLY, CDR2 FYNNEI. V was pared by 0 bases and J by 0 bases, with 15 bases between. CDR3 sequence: CASSEAGGWGSSYEQYF. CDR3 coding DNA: TGTGCCAGCAGTGAAGCAGGGGGGTGGGGTAGCTCCTACGAGCAGTACTTC. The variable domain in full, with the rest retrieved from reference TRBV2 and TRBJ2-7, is EPEVTQTPSHQVTQMGQEVILRCVPISNHLYFYWYRQILGQKVEFLVSFYNNEISEKSEIFDDQFSVERPDGSNFTLKIRSTKLEDSAMYFCASSEAGGWGSSYEQYFGPGTRLTVT.